The clone carrying this T cell receptor (beta chain) occurred many times. Its antigen is as yet unknown. Breast cancer patients provided tissue from their axillary draining lymph nodes. These data are taken from a study of breast tumors, draining lymph nodes, adjacent tissues. Regarding the study as a whole: Tumors had less TCR diversity than lymph nodes, more than nontumor tissue.

This CDR3 is 13 amino acids long. The germline gives CDR1 SGHRS, CDR2 YFSETQ. Trimming took 3 bases from V and 5 from J, leaving 9 bases between them. TCRdb reprocessed the multiplex PCR reads via MiXCR and lists one record per CDR3 protein. This sample has about 89,000 distinct CDR3 sequences, with around 30% found just once. Sequences were obtained from axillary lymph node tissue. The sequence came from a female donor with breast cancer. Some clones in this sample may be carry-over from other donors' samples. The V gene is TRBV5-1, the J gene TRBJ2-1; D remains unclear. As DNA, the CDR3 is TGCGCCAGCAGCTCAGACCCAAACAATGAGCAGTTCTTC. Translated, it gives CASSSDPNNEQFF.